What follows are 20 T cell receptor beta chains derived from one specimen sequenced in a study of T cell responses to AZD1222 COVID-19 vaccine. Sequencing used immunoSEQ multiplex PCR; TCRdb keeps in-frame clones, though not all of them. The sample comprises over 100,000 clones, about 86% of which are singletons, and approximately 10% rests with the top ten. The source was peripheral blood, collected on day 0 of AZD1222 vaccination. Receptors originate from an adult in good health.

The CDR3 bases are TGTGCCAGCTCACCCGGGCAGGGACAGAATTCACCCCTCCACTTT. Translating gives CASSPGQGQNSPLHF. V is TRBV18 and J is TRBJ1-6; 7 nucleotides line up with TRBD1. Germline V lookup: CDR1 KGHSH, CDR2 LQKENI. V lost 3 bases to trimming and J lost 7 bases; unmatched junction nucleotides: 6. This CDR3 contains 15 residues.

The gene calls are TRBV5-1 and TRBJ1-4; TRBD1 matches at 10 bases. Germline values: CDR1 SGHRS, CDR2 YFSETQ. Germline trimming cut 3 bases from V and 3 bases from J; bases unmatched to any gene: 5. There are 16 residues in the CDR3. CDR3 in amino acids: CASSSRDRGPNEKLFF. The CDR3 DNA is TGCGCCAGCAGCTCCCGGGACAGGGGTCCTAATGAAAAACTGTTTTTT.

CDR3 nucleotides: TGTGCCAGCAGCTTGCGGGTTTCGGGAAGAGAGACCCAGTACTTC. It codes for CASSLRVSGRETQYF. This sequence joins TRBV5-4 and TRBJ2-5; tentative D call: TRBD2 (5 bases). Trimming removed 1 base at V and 4 bases at J, with 14 bases between. Germline V gene data show CDR1 as SGHNT and CDR2 as YYREEE (reference sequence). The CDR3 extends over 15 amino acids.

The chain carries TRBV7-9 and TRBJ1-1; the match to TRBD1 covers 9 bases. Per germline, CDR1 SEHNR and CDR2 FQNEAQ (reference sequence). There are 12 residues in the CDR3. The V and J ends lost 7 bases and 7 bases, in that order; junction bases with no gene match: 4. The CDR3 here is CASTDRGSEAFF. In DNA form, the CDR3 reads TGTGCCAGCACCGACAGGGGGAGTGAAGCTTTCTTT.

This sequence joins TRBV18 and TRBJ2-7, with D unresolved. The CDR3 extends over 16 amino acids. The V and J ends lost 1 base and 0 bases respectively, with 13 bases between them. Per germline, CDR1 KGHSH and CDR2 LQKENI. In nucleotides, the CDR3 is TGTGCCAGCTCACCACATCCAAGGACCCTCTCCTACGAGCAGTACTTC. Encoded protein: CASSPHPRTLSYEQYF.

This clone was seen more than once but under ten times. J is TRBJ1-1 and V is TRBV13; the match to TRBD1 covers 11 bases. With V trimmed by 7 bases and J by 7 bases, 8 bases remained unmatched. The germline CDR1 and CDR2 sequences are PRHDT and FYEKMQ (reference sequence). The CDR3 runs 14 residues. CDR3 amino acids: CASTLGTGGYEAFF. In nucleotides, the CDR3 is TGTGCCAGCACGCTGGGGACAGGGGGTTATGAAGCTTTCTTT.

The J gene is TRBJ1-4, the V gene TRBV7-2, with TRBD1 matching 7 bases. This CDR3 contains 15 residues. V was pared by 5 bases and J by 5 bases, with 8 bases of the junction left unmatched. Germline CDR1 and CDR2: SGHTA and FQGNSA. This chain's CDR3 is CASSPRAGQNEKLFF. The DNA of the CDR3 is TGTGCCAGCAGCCCCAGGGCGGGACAGAATGAAAAACTGTTTTTT.

J is TRBJ1-2 and V is TRBV25-1; D is perhaps TRBD1 (5 bases). CDR3 length equals 12 residues. V was pared by 7 bases and J by 6 bases, with 12 bases between. In germline, CDR1 is MGHDK, CDR2 SYGVNS. The CDR3 DNA follows: TGTGCCAGCACCGGGGCGGAGAATGGCTACACCTTC. Translated, it gives CASTGAENGYTF.

This chain joins TRBV3-1 (or the pseudogene TRBV3-2) and TRBJ2-1; 7 bases agree with TRBD2. With V trimmed by 4 bases and J by 11 bases, 5 bases remained unmatched. There are 12 residues in the CDR3. In germline, CDR1 is LGHDT, CDR2 YNNKEL (reference sequence). The CDR3 nucleotides are TGTGCCAGCAGCCTGCCTAGCGGCAAGCAGTTCTTC. Translation: CASSLPSGKQFF.

The genes are TRBV7-2 and TRBJ1-2, with 7 bases aligning to TRBD1. V shed 5 bases, J shed 6 bases, and the junction held 6 bases outside the gene matches. CDR1 is SGHTA and CDR2 is FQGNSA in the germline V gene. CDR3 length: 13 amino acids. CDR3 sequence: CASSTAQGDGYTF. The DNA of the CDR3 is TGTGCCAGCAGCACCGCCCAGGGGGATGGCTACACCTTC.

This chain connects TRBV6-4 to TRBJ2-2, with TRBD2 matching 8 bases. CDR3 length: 14 amino acids. With 8 bases clipped from V and 5 bases from J, the junction kept 7 bases outside the gene matches. Germline V gene data show CDR1 as MRHNA and CDR2 as SNTAGT. CDR3: CASHPGGHTGELFF. The CDR3, as DNA: TGTGCCAGCCACCCGGGGGGGCATACCGGGGAGCTGTTTTTT.

The chain has TRBV10-3 and TRBJ2-5; no definite D call. This CDR3 contains 13 residues. Trimming stripped 4 bases from V and 2 bases from J, with 8 bases between. Germline assignment: CDR1 ENHRY and CDR2 SYGVKD. The CDR3 coding sequence is TGTGCCATCAGTGGCGGATCACAAGAGACCCAGTACTTC. Translation gives CAISGGSQETQYF.

This sequence joins TRBV5-3 and TRBJ1-6; D gene uncertain. TRBV5-3 is recorded as an ORF, its role being uncertain. The CDR3 is made up of 12 amino acids. Between the trimmed V and J ends, which lost 5 bases and 10 bases, there was a span of 10 bases. CDR3 protein: CARRLGRSPLHF. CDR3 coding DNA: TGTGCCAGAAGGTTAGGGAGGTCACCCCTCCACTTT.

This clone appeared once. The chain carries TRBV2 and TRBJ1-4; 7 bases are shared with TRBD1. V shed 5 bases, J shed 7 bases, and the junction held 4 bases outside the gene matches. Germline assignment: CDR1 SNHLY and CDR2 FYNNEI. The CDR3 totals 13 residues. The CDR3 DNA reads TGTGCCAGCAGTAAAGGGACAGCTGAAAAACTGTTTTTT. This gives the protein CASSKGTAEKLFF.

This rearrangement joins TRBV2 to TRBJ1-6; D is undetermined. The CDR3 has 11 residues. With 6 bases removed from V and 16 bases from J, the gap between germline ends came to 13 bases. CDR1 and CDR2 from the germline V gene are SNHLY and FYNNEI. The CDR3 reads CASSPVTELHF. The CDR3 bases are TGTGCCAGCAGCCCGGTTACGGAGCTCCACTTT.

The rearrangement uses TRBV12-5 and TRBJ1-4, with TRBD1 as a possible D gene (6 bases). The V gene's germline CDR1 is LGHNT and CDR2 FRNRAP. Trimming shortened V by 6 bases and J by 0 bases, and 29 bases separated the two germline ends. The CDR3 has 21 amino acids. CDR3 sequence reads: CASGPFIRGGFRNSTNEKLFF. CDR3 DNA sequence: TGTGCTAGTGGCCCATTTATCAGGGGCGGTTTTCGGAATTCAACTAATGAAAAACTGTTTTTT.

This clone was found once. The chain has TRBV18 and TRBJ2-7; 7 nucleotides match TRBD2. This CDR3 contains 14 residues. Trimming removed 3 bases from V and 3 bases from J; junction bases left unmatched: 5. Germline values: CDR1 KGHSH, CDR2 LQKENI. Here the CDR3 DNA reads TGTGCCAGCTCACCCCCAGCGGGGTTCTACGAGCAGTACTTC. It specifies CASSPPAGFYEQYF.

The chain is built from TRBV6-5 and TRBJ2-2, with 7 bases aligning to TRBD2. Germline assignment: CDR1 MNHEY and CDR2 SVGAGI. The CDR3 is made up of 15 amino acids. The V segment lost 7 bases and the J segment 0 bases; nucleotides outside the gene matches: 5. CDR3 loop: CASNLAGANTGELFF. The CDR3 coding sequence is TGTGCCAGCAATTTAGCGGGTGCGAACACCGGGGAGCTGTTTTTT.

The chain has TRBV27 and TRBJ2-2, with a possible D match to TRBD2 (6 bases). V shed 5 bases and J shed 3 bases, with 13 bases lying between them. The germline CDR1 and CDR2 sequences are MNHEY and SMNVEV (reference sequence). The length of the CDR3 is 15 residues. The DNA for the CDR3 is TGTGCCAGCAGTCCGGGGGACCACTACACCGGGGAGCTGTTTTTT. Its translation is CASSPGDHYTGELFF.

The rearrangement joins TRBV2 to TRBJ1-5; D is unresolved. CDR3 length: 13 residues. Between the trimmed V and J ends, which lost 9 bases and 7 bases, there was a span of 16 bases. CDR1 and CDR2 (germline): SNHLY, FYNNEI. CDR3 residues: CASKSHGWQPQHF. The DNA of the CDR3 is TGTGCCAGTAAAAGTCACGGGTGGCAGCCCCAGCATTTT.